This T cell receptor beta chain was recovered during a study of T cell responses to AZD1222 COVID-19 vaccine. The CDR3 totals 15 residues. Trimming cost V 7 bases and J 4 bases, with 18 bases left between them. CDR1 is LNHDA, CDR2 SQIVND, per germline (reference sequence). As regards this clone: The antigen remains undetermined.

Study-wide results and caveats: The sample set comprised mostly white British donors with more females, and clonal diversity was possibly underestimated.

TCRdb's table, derived via immunoSEQ multiplex PCR, lists solely in-frame clones and lacks some. The sample lists 130,000 or so clones, around 87% seen once, with approximately 3.4% in the top ten. The origin of this receptor is an adult in good health. The sequencing used peripheral blood, collected on day 0 of AZD1222 vaccination. The V gene is TRBV19, the J gene TRBJ2-3; D possibly corresponds to TRBD2 (7 bases). The CDR3 loop reads CASTHRGAAADTQYF. The DNA for the CDR3 is TGTGCCAGTACTCACCGGGGGGCCGCCGCAGATACGCAGTATTTT.